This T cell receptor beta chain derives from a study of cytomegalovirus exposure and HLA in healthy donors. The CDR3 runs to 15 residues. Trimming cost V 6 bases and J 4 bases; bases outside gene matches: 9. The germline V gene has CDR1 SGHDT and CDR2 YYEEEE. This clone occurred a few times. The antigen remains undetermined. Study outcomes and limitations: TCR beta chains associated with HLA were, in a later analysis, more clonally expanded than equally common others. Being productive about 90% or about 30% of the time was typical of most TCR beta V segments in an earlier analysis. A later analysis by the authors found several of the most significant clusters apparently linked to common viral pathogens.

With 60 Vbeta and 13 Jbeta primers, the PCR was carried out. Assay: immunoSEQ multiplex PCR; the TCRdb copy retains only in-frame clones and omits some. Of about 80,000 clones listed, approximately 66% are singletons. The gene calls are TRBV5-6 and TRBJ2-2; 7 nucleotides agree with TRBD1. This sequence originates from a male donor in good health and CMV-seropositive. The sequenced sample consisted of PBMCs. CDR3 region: CASNTPGGSTGELFF. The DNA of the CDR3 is TGTGCCAGCAATACTCCAGGGGGAAGCACCGGGGAGCTGTTTTTT.